This T cell receptor beta chain was sequenced for a study of T cells after yellow fever vaccination. This clonotype was observed a few times. Per the germline V gene, CDR1 is MNHNS and CDR2 is SASEGT. V shed 5 bases and J shed 5 bases, with 14 bases lying between them. The length of the CDR3 is 14 residues. TCRdb itself ran the 5' RACE reads through MiXCR, one entry per CDR3 protein. This table has 600,000 to 750,000 distinct CDR3 sequences, 9% to 15% appearing once. The sample was PBMCs, taken on the day of the yellow fever booster vaccination. The genes are TRBV6-1 and TRBJ2-3; no definite D call. This clonotype originated in a man younger than 45 who received the YFV17D yellow fever vaccine. The CDR3 here is CASSLSSRQDTQYF. CDR3 sequence (DNA): TGTGCCAGCAGTCTCAGCTCCCGACAAGATACGCAGTATTTT.